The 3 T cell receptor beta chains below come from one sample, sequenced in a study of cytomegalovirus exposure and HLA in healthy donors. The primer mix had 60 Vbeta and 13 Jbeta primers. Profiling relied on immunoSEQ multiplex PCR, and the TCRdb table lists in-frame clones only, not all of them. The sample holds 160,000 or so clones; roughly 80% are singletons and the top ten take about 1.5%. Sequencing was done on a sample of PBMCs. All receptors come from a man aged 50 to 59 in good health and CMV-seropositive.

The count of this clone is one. The CDR3 protein is CASSQAYGSSYNEQFF. Written as DNA, the CDR3 is TGCGCCAGCAGCCAAGCTTACGGGAGCTCCTACAATGAGCAGTTCTTC. This chain links TRBV4-3 with TRBJ2-1, with TRBD2 as a possible D gene (6 bases). From germline, CDR1 is LGHNA and CDR2 YSLEER. Trimming pared 1 base from V and 0 bases from J, leaving 10 bases between. The CDR3 spans 16 residues.

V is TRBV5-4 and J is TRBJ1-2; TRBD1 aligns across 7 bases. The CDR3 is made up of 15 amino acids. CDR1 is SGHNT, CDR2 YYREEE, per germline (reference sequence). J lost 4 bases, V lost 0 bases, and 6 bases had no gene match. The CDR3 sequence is CASSLVTGARYGYTF. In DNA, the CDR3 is TGTGCCAGCAGCTTGGTAACAGGGGCACGCTATGGCTACACCTTC.

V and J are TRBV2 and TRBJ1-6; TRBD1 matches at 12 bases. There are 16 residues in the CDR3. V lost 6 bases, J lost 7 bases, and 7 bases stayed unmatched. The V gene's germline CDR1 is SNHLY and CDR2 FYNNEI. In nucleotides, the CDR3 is TGTGCCAGCAGAGGAACTGGGACAGGGGGCAATTCACCCCTCCACTTT. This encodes CASRGTGTGGNSPLHF.